This record looks at one T cell receptor beta chain sequence and its context. Its antigen is unidentified. Trimming left V 1 base short and J 2 bases short, with 8 bases between. Germline V gives CDR1 LGHDT, CDR2 YNNKEL (reference sequence). The CDR3 runs 14 residues. Before the COVID-19 pandemic, during about 2011-2019, CD4+ T cells were taken from unexposed donors. Naive and memory CD4+ T cells were separated from cryopreserved PBMCs. This table comes from immunoSEQ multiplex PCR, and its TCRdb copy is limited to in-frame clones, with some not included. The sample consists of roughly 68,000 clones, approximately 93% of them appearing once. These data come from a study of CD4 T cells in relation to SARS-CoV-2 and coronaviruses. Study outcomes and limitations: The assay detects memory recall responses, not culture-primed primary responses. Pre-pandemic and post-infection samples never came from the same donor. The cross-reactivity analysis covered only spike protein, not other viral proteins.

Sequencing was done on a sample of naive CD4+ T cells from PBMCs. Indicated subset: naive CD4+ T cells isolated by negative enrichment. This clonotype was sampled from a human donor in good health. The genes are TRBV3-1 (or the pseudogene TRBV3-2) and TRBJ1-1, with no clear D. The CDR3 region is CASSQGAGNTEAFF. The CDR3 bases are TGTGCCAGCAGCCAAGGGGCGGGTAACACTGAAGCTTTCTTT.